These T cell receptor beta chains were read from a single sample in a study of blood T cell repertoires in COVID-19. The data were produced by immunoSEQ multiplex PCR, yet TCRdb's version contains in-frame clones alone and is incomplete. This sample yields some 130,000 clones, of which 90% are seen a single time; about 4% belongs to the top ten. Sequencing input: peripheral blood. The source of these receptors is a man aged 45-65 years with active COVID-19. CDR3s include the opening cysteine and the closing phenylalanine or tryptophan. A D gene is named only where the DNA matches it firmly. Rows give clone size only sometimes, using once, few, many, or a class for an expanded clone.

>NA|TRBJ1-2|TRBV2|TRBD1
CASRLTGMDGYTF
TGTGCCAGCAGGTTGACAGGGATGGATGGCTACACCTTC
>NA|TRBJ2-6|TRBV18|NA
CASSPPGSGANVLTF
TGTGCCAGCTCACCCCCAGGGTCTGGGGCCAACGTCCTGACTTTC
>NA|TRBJ1-2|TRBV7-8|TRBD1
CASSLGQGGYYGYTF
TGTGCCAGCAGCTTGGGACAGGGTGGGTACTATGGCTACACCTTC
>NA|TRBJ1-6|TRBV11-2|NA
CASSLDGQGGSPLHF
TGTGCCAGCAGCTTAGATGGGCAGGGTGGTTCACCCCTCCACTTT
>NA|TRBJ2-3|TRBV11-2|NA
CASSPTGLESTDTQYF
TGTGCCAGCAGCCCAACGGGGTTGGAAAGCACAGATACGCAGTATTTT
>NA|TRBJ2-2|TRBV24-1|TRBD1
CATSHPVGGRELFF
TGTGCCACCTCTCACCCAGTAGGGGGCCGGGAGCTGTTTTTT
>NA|TRBJ2-7|TRBV7-9|TRBD1
CASGRTGLGEQYF
TGTGCCAGCGGGAGGACAGGGCTGGGCGAGCAGTACTTC
>once|TRBJ2-2|TRBV4-1|NA
CASSQDRQGKNTGELFF
TGCGCCAGCAGCCAAGATAGGCAGGGGAAGAACACCGGGGAGCTGTTTTTT
>NA|TRBJ2-4|TRBV19|TRBD2
CASISRLAGKNIQYF
TGTGCCAGTATCTCGAGACTAGCGGGTAAAAACATTCAGTACTTC
>NA|TRBJ2-7|TRBV3-1/TRBV3-2|TRBD1
CASSPSGQGVYEQYF
TGTGCCAGCAGCCCCTCCGGACAGGGTGTATACGAGCAGTACTTC
>NA|TRBJ2-2|TRBV6-5|NA
CASSYDSSGELFF
TGTGCCAGCAGTTACGACAGCTCCGGGGAGCTGTTTTTT
>NA|TRBJ2-3|TRBV11-3|NA
CASSLEVSGGPDTQYF
TGTGCCAGCAGCTTAGAGGTCTCGGGGGGCCCAGATACGCAGTATTTT
>NA|TRBJ1-2|TRBV19|NA
CASSIGGGTNYGYTF
TGTGCCAGTAGTATAGGTGGCGGCACTAACTATGGCTACACCTTC
>NA|TRBJ1-6|TRBV11-2|NA
CASSLAPESPLHF
TGTGCCAGCAGCTTAGCCCCCGAGTCACCCCTCCACTTT
>NA|TRBJ1-5|TRBV19|NA
CASSISVWGGPQHF
TGTGCCAGTAGTATATCGGTGTGGGGAGGGCCCCAGCATTTT
>NA|TRBJ2-2|TRBV12-3/TRBV12-4|TRBD1
CASLQGAGGELFF
TGTGCCAGCTTACAGGGGGCGGGCGGGGAGCTGTTTTTT
>NA|TRBJ1-2|TRBV4-1|NA
CASSQVAQGNYGYTF
TGCGCCAGCAGCCAAGTCGCCCAGGGGAACTATGGCTACACCTTC